This TCR beta chain was observed in a study of response to subunit inactivated influenza vaccine. CDR3 size: 12 residues. The germline V and J ends were trimmed by 3 bases and 10 bases, with 9 bases remaining between them. CDR1 is SGHTA and CDR2 is FQGNSA in the germline V gene. TCRdb recomputed calls from the RT-PCR reads with MiXCR, one row per CDR3 protein. The data hold about 580,000 distinct CDR3 sequences, with 12% to 15% observed a single time. The rearrangement links TRBV7-2 to TRBJ2-2; a possible D gene is TRBD2 (5 bases). The TCR was taken from a man in his fifties or sixties who received an inactivated influenza vaccine. The sequences come from PBMCs from blood, collected 12 days after vaccination. CDR3 residues: CASSFSGAELFF. CDR3 in DNA: TGTGCCAGCAGCTTCAGCGGAGCGGAGCTGTTTTTT. Full variable domain (rest looked up from reference TRBV7-2 and TRBJ2-2): GAGVSQSPSNKVTEKGKDVELRCDPISGHTALYWYRQSLGQGLEFLIYFQGNSAPDKSGLPSDRFSAERTGGSVSTLTIQRTQQEDSAVYLCASSFSGAELFFGEGSRLTVL.